The text below deals with one T cell receptor beta chain. Its antigen is undetermined. One end of the junction is discordant with germline, which a read error may explain. TCR beta cDNA libraries had unique molecular identifiers. TCRdb re-derived calls from the PCR reads in MiXCR, one entry per CDR3 protein. The sample comprises more than 450,000 distinct CDR3 sequences, roughly two fifths of which are singletons, and more than 1.5% rests with the top ten. The sample originates from a study of post-analysis software for immune sequencing data. Overall study findings and caveats: The normalized Chao1 diversity of multiple sclerosis patients was significantly lower than that of controls. About five TRBV segments, including TRBV5-6, TRBV5-1 and TRBV20-1, were more frequent in patients than controls.

The CDR3 has 15 residues. Germline CDR1 SGDLS, CDR2 YYNGEE. V gene TRBV9 combines with J gene TRBJ2-1, with D unclear. Source material: blood. The TCR comes from a girl aged 5 to 17 with multiple sclerosis. CDR3 in DNA: TGTGCCAGCAGCGAAAGGGTTGCACTTTACAGTGAGCAGTTCTTC. Its translation: CASSERVALYSEQFF.